The clone carrying this T cell receptor beta chain was observed at least ten times. Its cognate antigen is unknown. The CDR3 is 15 residues long. V lost 10 bases and J lost 6; bases outside the gene matches: 11. Germline V lookup: CDR1 SNHLY, CDR2 FYNNEI. The data were obtained in a study of molecular identifiers for immune sequencing clone quantification. TCRdb ran MiXCR on the PCR reads and lists one entry per CDR3 protein. The table records about 320,000 distinct CDR3 sequences, about a fifth of them present only once. Study-level points and caveats: Effector cells had over 99% of their molecules in clones above 20 RNA copies, while naive cells had under 1%.

The sample consisted of naive CD8+ T cells from blood, with Jurkat cell RNA spiked in. Specified subset: FACS-sorted CD8+CD4-CCR7+CD45RA+ naive T cells. The sequence came from a human donor in good health. Some libraries in this study had Jurkat cell RNA spiked in. The genes are TRBV2 and TRBJ2-3, with 12 bases aligning to TRBD2. The CDR3 spells CAIKTSGSGWDTQYF. DNA of the CDR3: TGTGCCATCAAGACTAGCGGGAGTGGATGGGATACGCAGTATTTT.